This TCR beta chain is drawn from a study of T cell repertoires in cytomegalovirus infection. Overall study context: Both CMV infection and a matching HLA type were indicated by public TCR beta signatures.

In this sample, this clonotype turned up a few times. V lost 7 bases, J lost 3 bases, and 17 bases lay in between. CDR1 and CDR2 (germline): SQVTM, ANQGSEA. The CDR3 loop spans 14 amino acids. TCRdb itself ran the reads through MiXCR, one entry per CDR3 protein. This sample has fewer than 200,000 distinct CDR3 sequences, with roughly 9.8% found just once. The sequence came from a human donor in good health (CMV status not recorded). Some clones in this sample may be carry-over from other donors' samples. The sample consisted of PBMCs. The chain has TRBV29-1 and TRBJ2-3; the D is unclear. The CDR3, as DNA: TGCAGCGCCCGTGACAATAAAAATACAGATACGCAGTATTTT. It yields the protein CSARDNKNTDTQYF.